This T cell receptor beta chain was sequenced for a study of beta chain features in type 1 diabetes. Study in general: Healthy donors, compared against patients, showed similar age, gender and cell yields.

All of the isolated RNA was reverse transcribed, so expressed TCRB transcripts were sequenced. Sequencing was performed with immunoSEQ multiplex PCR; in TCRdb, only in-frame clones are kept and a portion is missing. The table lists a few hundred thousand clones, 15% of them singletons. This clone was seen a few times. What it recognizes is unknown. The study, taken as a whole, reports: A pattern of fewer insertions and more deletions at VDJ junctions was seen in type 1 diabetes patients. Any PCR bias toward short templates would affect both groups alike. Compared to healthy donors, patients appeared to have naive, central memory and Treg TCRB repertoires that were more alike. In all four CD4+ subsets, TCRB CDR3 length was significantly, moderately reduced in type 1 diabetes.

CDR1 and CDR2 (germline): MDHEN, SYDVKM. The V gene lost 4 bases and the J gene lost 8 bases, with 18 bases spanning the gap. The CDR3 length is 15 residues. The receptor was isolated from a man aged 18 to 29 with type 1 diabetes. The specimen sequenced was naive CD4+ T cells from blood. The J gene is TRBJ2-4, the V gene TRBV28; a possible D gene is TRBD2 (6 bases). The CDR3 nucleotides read TGTGCCAGCAGTTCTGAGGGACTCCCAAGGGACATTCAGTACTTC. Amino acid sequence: CASSSEGLPRDIQYF. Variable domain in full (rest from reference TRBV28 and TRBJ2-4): DVKVTQSSRYLVKRTGEKVFLECVQDMDHENMFWYRQDPGLGLRLIYFSYDVKMKEKGDIPEGYSVSREKKERFSLILESASTNQTSMYLCASSSEGLPRDIQYFGAGTRLSVL.